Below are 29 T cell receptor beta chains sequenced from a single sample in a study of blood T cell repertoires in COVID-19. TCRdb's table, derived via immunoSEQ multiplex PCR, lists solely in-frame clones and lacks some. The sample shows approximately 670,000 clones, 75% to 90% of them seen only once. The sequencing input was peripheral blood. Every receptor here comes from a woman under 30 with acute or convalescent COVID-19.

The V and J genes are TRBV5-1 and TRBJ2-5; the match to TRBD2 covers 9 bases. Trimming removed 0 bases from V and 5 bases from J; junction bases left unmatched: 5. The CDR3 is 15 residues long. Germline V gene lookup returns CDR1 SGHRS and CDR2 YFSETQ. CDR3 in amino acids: CASSLALSGRETQYF. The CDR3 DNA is TGCGCCAGCAGCTTGGCTCTCAGCGGGAGGGAGACCCAGTACTTC.

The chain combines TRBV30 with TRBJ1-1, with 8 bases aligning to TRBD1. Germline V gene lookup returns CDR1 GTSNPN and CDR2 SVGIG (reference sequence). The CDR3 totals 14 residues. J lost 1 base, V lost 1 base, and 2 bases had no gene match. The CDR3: CAWSGGQANTEAFF. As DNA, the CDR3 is TGTGCCTGGAGTGGGGGACAGGCGAACACTGAAGCTTTCTTT. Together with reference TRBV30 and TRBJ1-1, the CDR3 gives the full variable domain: SQTIHQWPATLVQPVGSPLSLECTVEGTSNPNLYWYRQAAGRGLQLLFYSVGIGQISSEVPQNLSASRPQDRQFILSSKKLLLSDSGFYLCAWSGGQANTEAFFGQGTRLTVV.

CDR3 sequence: CATQPANRDPYEQYF. CDR3 coding DNA: TGTGCCACTCAACCAGCTAACAGGGACCCCTACGAGCAGTACTTC. This chain links TRBV6-6 with TRBJ2-7; D possibly corresponds to TRBD1 (6 bases). The V gene's germline CDR1 is MNHNY and CDR2 SVGAGI (reference sequence). The germline V and J ends were trimmed by 10 bases and 2 bases, with 21 bases remaining between them. The CDR3 extends over 15 amino acids.

CDR3 sequence: CASSQAGTLSGNTIYF. CDR3 nucleotides: TGCGCCAGCAGCCAAGCAGGGACACTCTCTGGAAACACCATATATTTT. This chain links TRBV4-1 with TRBJ1-3; possibly TRBD1 for D (6 bases). V lost 1 base to trimming and J lost 0 bases, with 10 bases between them. The CDR3 consists of 16 residues. CDR1 and CDR2 from the germline V gene are MGHRA and YSYEKL.

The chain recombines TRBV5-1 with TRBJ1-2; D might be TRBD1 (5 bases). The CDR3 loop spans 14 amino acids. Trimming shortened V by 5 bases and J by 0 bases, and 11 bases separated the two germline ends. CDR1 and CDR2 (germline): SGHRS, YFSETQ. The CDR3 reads CASSWTTTNYGYTF. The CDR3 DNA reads TGCGCCAGCAGTTGGACAACGACTAACTATGGCTACACCTTC.

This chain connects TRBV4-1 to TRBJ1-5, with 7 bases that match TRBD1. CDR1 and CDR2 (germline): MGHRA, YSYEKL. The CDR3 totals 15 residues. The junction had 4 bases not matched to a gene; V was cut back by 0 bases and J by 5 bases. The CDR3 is CASSQDRGQYQPQHF. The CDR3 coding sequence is TGCGCCAGCAGCCAAGATCGGGGACAGTATCAGCCCCAGCATTTT.

CDR3 in DNA: TGTGCCAGCAGTTACAGTGACAGGGAGTTCTTC. Translating it yields CASSYSDREFF. The chain employs TRBV6-6 and TRBJ2-1, with 7 bases lining up with TRBD1. Germline trimming cut 2 bases from V and 14 bases from J; bases unmatched to any gene: 3. Looked up from germline, CDR1 is MNHNY and CDR2 is SVGAGI (reference sequence). The CDR3 is made up of 11 amino acids.

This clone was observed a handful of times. The CDR3 nucleotides read TGTGCCAGCAGTTACTCGCGGGTCCAGAACACTGAAGCTTTCTTT. It specifies CASSYSRVQNTEAFF. The genes are TRBV6-2 or TRBV6-3 and TRBJ1-1, with D unclear. The CDR3 is made up of 15 amino acids. Germline-derived CDR1 and CDR2 are MNHEY and SVGEGT. V dropped 0 bases and J dropped 1 base, with 9 bases sitting between them.

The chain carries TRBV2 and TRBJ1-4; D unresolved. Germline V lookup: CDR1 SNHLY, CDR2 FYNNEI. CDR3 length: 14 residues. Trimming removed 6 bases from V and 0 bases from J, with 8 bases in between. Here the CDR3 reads CASRTGTTNEKLFF. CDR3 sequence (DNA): TGTGCCAGCAGGACCGGGACAACTAATGAAAAACTGTTTTTT.

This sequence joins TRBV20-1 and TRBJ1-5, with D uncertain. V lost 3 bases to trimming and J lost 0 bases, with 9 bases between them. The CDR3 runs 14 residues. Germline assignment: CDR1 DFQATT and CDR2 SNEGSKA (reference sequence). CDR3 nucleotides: TGCAGTGCTAGTGGTCAGTATAGCAATCAGCCCCAGCATTTT. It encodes CSASGQYSNQPQHF.

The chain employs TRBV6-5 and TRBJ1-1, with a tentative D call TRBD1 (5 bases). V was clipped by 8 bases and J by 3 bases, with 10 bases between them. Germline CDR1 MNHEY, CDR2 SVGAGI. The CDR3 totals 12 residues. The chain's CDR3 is CASRWGDTEAFF. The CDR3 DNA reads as TGTGCCAGCCGGTGGGGGGACACTGAAGCTTTCTTT.

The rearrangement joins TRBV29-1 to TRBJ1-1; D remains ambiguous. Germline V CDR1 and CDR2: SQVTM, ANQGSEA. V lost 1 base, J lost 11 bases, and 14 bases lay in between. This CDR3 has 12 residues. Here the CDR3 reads CSVEVGLGPAFF. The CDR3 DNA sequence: TGCAGCGTTGAAGTCGGACTCGGACCGGCTTTCTTT.

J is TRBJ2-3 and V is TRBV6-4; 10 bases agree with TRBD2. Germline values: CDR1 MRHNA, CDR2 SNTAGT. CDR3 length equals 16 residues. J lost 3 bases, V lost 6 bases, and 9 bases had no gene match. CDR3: CASSETSGYGTDTQYF. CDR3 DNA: TGTGCCAGCAGCGAGACTAGCGGGTATGGAACAGATACGCAGTATTTT.

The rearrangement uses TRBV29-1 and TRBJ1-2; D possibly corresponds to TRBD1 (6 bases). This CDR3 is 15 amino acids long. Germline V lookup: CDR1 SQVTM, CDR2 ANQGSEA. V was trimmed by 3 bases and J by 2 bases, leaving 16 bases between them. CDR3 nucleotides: TGCAGCGTTGAGACTATAGGGGACACGAACTATGGCTACACCTTC. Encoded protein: CSVETIGDTNYGYTF.

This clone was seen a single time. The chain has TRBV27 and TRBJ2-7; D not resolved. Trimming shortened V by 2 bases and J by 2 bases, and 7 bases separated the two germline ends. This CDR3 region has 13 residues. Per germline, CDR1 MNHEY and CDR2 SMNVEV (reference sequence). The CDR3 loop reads CASSLVQTYEQYF. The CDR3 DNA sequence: TGTGCCAGCAGTTTAGTACAGACCTACGAGCAGTACTTC.

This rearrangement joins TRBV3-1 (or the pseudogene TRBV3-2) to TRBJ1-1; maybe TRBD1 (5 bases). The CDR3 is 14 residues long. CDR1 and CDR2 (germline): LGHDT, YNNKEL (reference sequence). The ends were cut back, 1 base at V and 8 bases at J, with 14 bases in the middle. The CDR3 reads CASSQGLARGEAFF. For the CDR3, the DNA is TGTGCCAGCAGCCAAGGACTGGCCCGGGGGGAAGCTTTCTTT.

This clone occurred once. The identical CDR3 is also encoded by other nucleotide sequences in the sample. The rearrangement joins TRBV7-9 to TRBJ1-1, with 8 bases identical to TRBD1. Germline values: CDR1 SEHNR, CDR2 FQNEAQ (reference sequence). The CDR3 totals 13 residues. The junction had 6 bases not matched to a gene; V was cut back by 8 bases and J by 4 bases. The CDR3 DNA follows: TGTGCCAGCTCCCCAACAGGGGGCACTGAAGCTTTCTTT. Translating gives CASSPTGGTEAFF.

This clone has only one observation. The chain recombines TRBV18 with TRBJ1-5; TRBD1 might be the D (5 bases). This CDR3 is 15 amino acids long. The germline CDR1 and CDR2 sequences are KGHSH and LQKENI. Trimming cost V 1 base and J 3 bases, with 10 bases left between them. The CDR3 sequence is CASSPQSGINQPQHF. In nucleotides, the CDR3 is TGTGCCAGCTCACCACAGTCAGGGATCAATCAGCCCCAGCATTTT. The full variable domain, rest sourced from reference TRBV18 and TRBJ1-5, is NAGVMQNPRHLVRRRGQEARLRCSPMKGHSHVYWYRQLPEEGLKFMVYLQKENIIDESGMPKERFSAEFPKEGPSILRIQQVVRGDSAAYFCASSPQSGINQPQHFGDGTRLSIL.

In DNA, the CDR3 is TGCGCCAGCAGTGGCGGGGGGGGCTTCTCCTACAATGAGCAGTTCTTC. Amino acid sequence: CASSGGGGFSYNEQFF. J is TRBJ2-1 and V is TRBV5-1; 9 bases match TRBD2. Trimming took 5 bases from V and 0 from J; bases not matched to a gene: 6. CDR1 and CDR2 from the germline V gene are SGHRS and YFSETQ. This CDR3 spans 16 amino acids.

This CDR3 reads CASSSTPGVLFTSGNTIYF. The CDR3 bases are TGTGCCAGTAGTTCCACTCCGGGAGTCCTTTTTACCTCTGGAAACACCATATATTTT. This chain links TRBV19 with TRBJ1-3; D gene ambiguous. This CDR3 is built from 19 residues. Between the trimmed V and J ends, which lost 5 bases and 0 bases, there was a span of 23 bases. Germline V gene lookup returns CDR1 LNHDA and CDR2 SQIVND (reference sequence).

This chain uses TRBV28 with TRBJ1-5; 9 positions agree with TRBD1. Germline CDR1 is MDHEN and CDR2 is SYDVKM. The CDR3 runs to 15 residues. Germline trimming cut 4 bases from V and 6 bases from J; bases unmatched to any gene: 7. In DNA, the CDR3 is TGTGCCAGCAGTTCGGGACAGGGCGGAGGTCAGCCCCAGCATTTT. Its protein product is CASSSGQGGGQPQHF.

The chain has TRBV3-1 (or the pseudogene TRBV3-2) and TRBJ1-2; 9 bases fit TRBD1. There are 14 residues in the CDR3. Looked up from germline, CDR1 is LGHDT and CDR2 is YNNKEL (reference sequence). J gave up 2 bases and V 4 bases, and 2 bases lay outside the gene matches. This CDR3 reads CASSRGQGNYGYTF. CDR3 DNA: TGTGCCAGCAGCCGGGGACAGGGAAACTATGGCTACACCTTC.

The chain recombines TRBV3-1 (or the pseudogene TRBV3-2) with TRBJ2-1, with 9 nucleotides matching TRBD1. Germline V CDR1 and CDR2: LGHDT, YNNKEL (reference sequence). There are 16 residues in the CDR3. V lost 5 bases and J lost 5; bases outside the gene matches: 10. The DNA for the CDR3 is TGTGCCAGCAGCTCCACTCGCACAGGGGGCCACAATGAGCAGTTCTTC. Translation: CASSSTRTGGHNEQFF.

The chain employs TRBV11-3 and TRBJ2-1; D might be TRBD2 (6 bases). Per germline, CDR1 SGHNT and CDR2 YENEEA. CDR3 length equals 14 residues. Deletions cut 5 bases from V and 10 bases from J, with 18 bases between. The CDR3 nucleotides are TGTGCCAGCAGCGCGGGATTAGGGGAAGACGAGCAGTTCTTC. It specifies CASSAGLGEDEQFF.

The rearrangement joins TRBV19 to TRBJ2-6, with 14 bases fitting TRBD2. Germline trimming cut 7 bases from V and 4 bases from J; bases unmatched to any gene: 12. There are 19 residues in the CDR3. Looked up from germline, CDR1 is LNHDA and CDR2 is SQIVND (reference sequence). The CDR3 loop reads CASTPSRTSGGPGANVLTF. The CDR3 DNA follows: TGTGCCAGTACCCCAAGTCGGACTAGCGGGGGGCCCGGGGCCAACGTCCTGACTTTC.

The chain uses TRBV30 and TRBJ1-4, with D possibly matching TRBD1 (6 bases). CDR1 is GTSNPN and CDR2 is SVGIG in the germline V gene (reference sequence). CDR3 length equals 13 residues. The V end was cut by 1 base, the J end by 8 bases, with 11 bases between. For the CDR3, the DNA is TGTGCCTGGAGTGGGGGGGGGCGAGAAAAACTGTTTTTT. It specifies CAWSGGGREKLFF.

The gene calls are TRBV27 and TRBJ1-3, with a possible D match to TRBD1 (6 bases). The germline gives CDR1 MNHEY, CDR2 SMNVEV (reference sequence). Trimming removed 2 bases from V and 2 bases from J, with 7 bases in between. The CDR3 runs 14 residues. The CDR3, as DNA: TGTGCCAGCAGTTTAAGGGACACTGGAAACACCATATATTTT. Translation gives CASSLRDTGNTIYF.

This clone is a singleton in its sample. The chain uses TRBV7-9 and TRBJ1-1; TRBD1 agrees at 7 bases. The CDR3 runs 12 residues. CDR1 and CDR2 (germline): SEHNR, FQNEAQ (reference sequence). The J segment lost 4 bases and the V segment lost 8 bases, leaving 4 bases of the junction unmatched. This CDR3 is CASDRARTEAFF. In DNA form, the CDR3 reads TGTGCCAGCGACAGGGCCCGCACTGAAGCTTTCTTT.

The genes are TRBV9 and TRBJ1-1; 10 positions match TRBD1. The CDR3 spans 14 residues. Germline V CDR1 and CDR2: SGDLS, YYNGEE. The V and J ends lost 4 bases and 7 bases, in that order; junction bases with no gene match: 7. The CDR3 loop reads CASSPGTGDYEAFF. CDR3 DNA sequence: TGTGCCAGCAGCCCTGGGACAGGGGACTATGAAGCTTTCTTT.